These 7 T cell receptor beta chains originate from one sample sequenced in a study of beta chain features in type 1 diabetes. Reverse transcribing all isolated RNA meant expressed TCRB transcripts were sequenced. TCRdb's table, derived via immunoSEQ multiplex PCR, lists solely in-frame clones and lacks some. In the table there are about 230,000 clones, over 7.5% of which are singletons. Sequenced material: naive CD4+ T cells from blood. The receptors stem from a woman aged 18 to 35 in good health.

This clone was detected a few times. This chain uses TRBV7-8 with TRBJ2-7, with TRBD2 identical over 7 bases. J gave up 3 bases and V 1 base, and 6 bases lay outside the gene matches. Germline V gene data show CDR1 as SGHVS and CDR2 as FQNEAQ. The CDR3 consists of 15 residues. Here the CDR3 reads CASSLEVGGNYEQYF. The CDR3 coding sequence is TGTGCCAGCAGCTTAGAAGTGGGGGGGAACTACGAGCAGTACTTC. The complete variable domain, with remaining parts taken from reference TRBV7-8 and TRBJ2-7, reads GAGVSQSPRYKVAKRGQDVALRCDPISGHVSLFWYQQALGQGPEFLTYFQNEAQLDKSGLPSDRFFAERPEGSVSTLKIQRTQQEDSAVYLCASSLEVGGNYEQYFGPGTRLTVT.

CDR3 loop: CASSMGLAGGGETQYF. The CDR3 DNA sequence: TGTGCCAGCAGCATGGGACTAGCGGGGGGAGGGGAGACCCAGTACTTC. J is TRBJ2-5 and V is TRBV7-3; 15 bases map to TRBD2. The CDR3 is made up of 16 amino acids. V lost 5 bases, J lost 5 bases, and 6 bases stayed unmatched. Germline V lookup: CDR1 SGHTA, CDR2 FQGTGA.

The chain couples TRBV29-1 to TRBJ1-1, with 8 bases fitting TRBD1. Germline V gene lookup returns CDR1 SQVTM and CDR2 ANQGSEA. The length of the CDR3 is 13 residues. After removal of 7 bases from V and 3 bases from J, the junction contained 7 bases not matched to a gene. The CDR3 reads CSGSTGVDTEAFF. CDR3 in DNA: TGCAGCGGGTCGACAGGGGTGGACACTGAAGCTTTCTTT.

The V gene is TRBV29-1, the J gene TRBJ1-4; D ambiguous. V was shortened by 3 bases and J by 7 bases, with 9 bases between the two germline ends. This CDR3 comprises 12 residues. Germline lookup yields CDR1 SQVTM and CDR2 ANQGSEA. The CDR3 DNA reads TGCAGCGTTGATACCGGGTCTGAAAAACTGTTTTTT. It translates to CSVDTGSEKLFF.

The chain uses TRBV30 and TRBJ2-1, with a possible D match to TRBD1 (6 bases). CDR1 is GTSNPN, CDR2 SVGIG, per germline (reference sequence). This CDR3 is 14 amino acids long. Trimming took 6 bases from V and 7 from J, leaving 19 bases between them. CDR3 residues: CACMRSGALNEQFF. The CDR3 bases are TGTGCCTGCATGAGGTCAGGGGCTTTAAATGAGCAGTTCTTC. The variable domain in full, completed from reference TRBV30 and TRBJ2-1, reads SQTIHQWPATLVQPVGSPLSLECTVEGTSNPNLYWYRQAAGRGLQLLFYSVGIGQISSEVPQNLSASRPQDRQFILSSKKLLLSDSGFYLCACMRSGALNEQFFGPGTRLTVL.

The rearrangement uses TRBV5-1 and TRBJ2-2; D gene ambiguous. Trimming cost V 2 bases and J 3 bases, with 5 bases left between them. CDR1 and CDR2 from the germline V gene are SGHRS and YFSETQ. CDR3 length equals 13 residues. In DNA, the CDR3 is TGCGCCAGCAGCTTATCTTACACCGGGGAGCTGTTTTTT. Translated: CASSLSYTGELFF.

V gene TRBV4-2 combines with J gene TRBJ2-7; no clear D gene. The germline V and J ends were trimmed by 4 bases and 0 bases, with 7 bases remaining between them. Germline CDR1 reads LGHNA; CDR2 reads YNFKEQ. This CDR3 has 13 residues. CDR3 residues: CASSRGRSYEQYF. In nucleotides, the CDR3 is TGTGCCAGCAGCCGAGGTCGCTCCTACGAGCAGTACTTC.